This T cell receptor (beta chain) was sequenced during a study of blood T cell repertoires in COVID-19. About the research overall: Samples taken during acute and convalescent COVID-19 were collected in the United States, Italy and Spain.

Libraries were prepared by immunoSEQ multiplex PCR; TCRdb keeps only in-frame clonotypes and omits some of them. The repertoire includes around 25,000 clones, 65% to 90% of them detected once, and 25% sits in the top ten. This clone was seen just once. Trimming cost V 7 bases and J 12 bases, with 21 bases left between them. The CDR3 is 14 amino acids. Looked up from germline, CDR1 is MGHDK and CDR2 is SYGVNS. Specimen: peripheral blood. The V gene is TRBV25-1, the J gene TRBJ1-4, with a weak D call TRBD1 (6 bases). The source of this sequence is a man between 65 and 85 years old with active COVID-19. Here the CDR3 reads CASMRTEASGELFF. The CDR3 coding sequence is TGTGCCAGCATGAGGACAGAGGCTTCAGGGGAACTGTTTTTT. Drawing the rest from reference TRBV25-1 and TRBJ1-4, the complete variable domain is EADIYQTPRYLVIGTGKKITLECSQTMGHDKMYWYQQDPGMELHLIHYSYGVNSTEKGDLSSESTVSRIRTEHFPLTLESARPSHTSQYLCASMRTEASGELFFGSGTQLSVL.